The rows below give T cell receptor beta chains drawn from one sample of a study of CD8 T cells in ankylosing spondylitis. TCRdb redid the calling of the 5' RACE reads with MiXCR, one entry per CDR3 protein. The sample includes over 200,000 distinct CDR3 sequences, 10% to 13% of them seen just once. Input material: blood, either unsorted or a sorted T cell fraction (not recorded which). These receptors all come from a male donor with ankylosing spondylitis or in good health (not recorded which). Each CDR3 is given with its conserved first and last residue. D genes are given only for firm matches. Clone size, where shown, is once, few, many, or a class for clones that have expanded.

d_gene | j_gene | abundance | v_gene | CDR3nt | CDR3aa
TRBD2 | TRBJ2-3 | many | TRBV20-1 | TGCAGTGCTAGACCTGGACTAGCGGGGCGCACAGATACGCAGTATTTT | CSARPGLAGRTDTQYF
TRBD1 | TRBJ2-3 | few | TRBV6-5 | TGTGCCAGCAGTTCACGGTGGGACAGTTTTGTCACAGATACGCAGTATTTT | CASSSRWDSFVTDTQYF
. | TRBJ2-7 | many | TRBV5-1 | TGCGCCAGCAGCTTCATATCGACACCTTCAGGCGAGCAGTACTTC | CASSFISTPSGEQYF
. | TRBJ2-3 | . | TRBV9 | TGTGCCAGCAGCGTCTCTATCGGGAGCACAGATACGCAGTATTTT | CASSVSIGSTDTQYF
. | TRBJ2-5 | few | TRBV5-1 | TGCGCCAGCAGTCCCTCAGGGCACGAGACCCAGTACTTC | CASSPSGHETQYF
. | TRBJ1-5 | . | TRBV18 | TGTGCCAGCTCACCGAAAGGGGGGGATCAGCCCCAGCATTTT | CASSPKGGDQPQHF
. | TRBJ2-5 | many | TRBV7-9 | TGTGCCAGCAGCTTCTCAGCGGGCGGAGAGACCCAGTACTTC | CASSFSAGGETQYF
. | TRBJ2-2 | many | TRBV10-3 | TGTGCCATCAGTGCAGGGCGCCCAAACACCGGGGAGCTGTTTTTT | CAISAGRPNTGELFF
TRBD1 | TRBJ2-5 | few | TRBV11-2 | TGTGCCAGCAGCTTAGGGTCCGGGACAGGGGGCCGGGAGACCCAGTACTTC | CASSLGSGTGGRETQYF
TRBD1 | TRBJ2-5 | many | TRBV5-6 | TGTGCCAGCAGCTTCGACAGGGGGGGAGAGACCCAGTACTTC | CASSFDRGGETQYF
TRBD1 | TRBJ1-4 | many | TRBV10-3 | TGTGCCATCAGTGAGGACAGGGGGGGTGAAAAACTGTTTTTT | CAISEDRGGEKLFF
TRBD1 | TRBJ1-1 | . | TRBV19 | TGTGCCAGTAGGAAGGGACAGGGGGCGGCGAACACTGAAGCTTTCTTT | CASRKGQGAANTEAFF
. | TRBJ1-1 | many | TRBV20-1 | TGCAGTGCTAGAGATCTGGGGGTTGCTGAAGCTTTCTTT | CSARDLGVAEAFF
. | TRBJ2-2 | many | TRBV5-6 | TGTGCCAGCAGCTTGGCAGGGGTTGGCACCGGGGAGCTGTTTTTT | CASSLAGVGTGELFF
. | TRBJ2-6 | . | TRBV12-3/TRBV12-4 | TGTGCCAGCAGGCAGAGCTCTGGGGCCAACGTCCTGACTTTC | CASRQSSGANVLTF
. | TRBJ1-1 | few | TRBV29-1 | TGCAGCGTTGATTGGGGGGGTGGCACTGAAGCTTTCTTT | CSVDWGGGTEAFF
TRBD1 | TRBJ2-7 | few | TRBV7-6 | TGTGCCAGCAGCTCCCGACAGGGGGCGCGGGACGAGCAGTACTTC | CASSSRQGARDEQYF
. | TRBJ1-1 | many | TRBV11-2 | TGTGCCAGCAAGTTAGGGGGAGATAACACTGAAGCTTTCTTT | CASKLGGDNTEAFF
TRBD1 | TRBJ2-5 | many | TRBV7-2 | TGTGCCAGCAGCTCCGACAGGGGGCCCAAGACCCAGTACTTC | CASSSDRGPKTQYF
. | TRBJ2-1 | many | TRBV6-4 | TGTGCCAGCAGTTTAAGACTAGGTCGATCCTACAATGAGCAGTTCTTC | CASSLRLGRSYNEQFF
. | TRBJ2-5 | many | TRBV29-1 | TGCAGCGTTGTCCGGGGTGCCCCTTTTCAAGAGACCCAGTACTTC | CSVVRGAPFQETQYF
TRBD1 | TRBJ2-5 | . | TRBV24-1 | TGTGCCACCAGTGATTTCGAGGCAGGGGGCGAGGAGACCCAGTACTTC | CATSDFEAGGEETQYF
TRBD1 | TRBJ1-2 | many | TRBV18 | TGTGCCAGCTCACCAGCCGGACAGGTTGCCTATGGCTACACCTTC | CASSPAGQVAYGYTF
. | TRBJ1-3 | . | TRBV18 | TGTGCCAGCTCATCCGGGGCTGAAGGAAACACCATATATTTT | CASSSGAEGNTIYF
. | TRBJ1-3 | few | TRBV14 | TGTGCCAGCAGCCCCATGGACAGTCTCTCTGGAAACACCATATATTTT | CASSPMDSLSGNTIYF
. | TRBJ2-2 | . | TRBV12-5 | TGTGCTAGTGCCTTGGACCTGAACACCGGGGAGCTGTTTTTT | CASALDLNTGELFF
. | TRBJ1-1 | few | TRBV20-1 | TGCAGTGCTAAACCGGGACTTAGAGGGGACACTGAAGCTTTCTTT | CSAKPGLRGDTEAFF
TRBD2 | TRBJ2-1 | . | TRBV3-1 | TGTGCCAGCAGCCAAGATGGGGTTGGGCGGGGGGACACCTACAATGAGCAGTTCTTC | CASSQDGVGRGDTYNEQFF
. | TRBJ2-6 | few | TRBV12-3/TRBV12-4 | TGTGCCAGCAGCCCAAGGGGGGCTGCTGGGGCCAACGTCCTGACTTTC | CASSPRGAAGANVLTF
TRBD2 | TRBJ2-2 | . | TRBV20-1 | TGCAGTGCTAGTGAATTGTTTTCTAGCGGGGGGAACACCGGGGAGCTGTTTTTT | CSASELFSSGGNTGELFF
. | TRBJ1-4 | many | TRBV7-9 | TGTGCCAGCAACATCGCGTCCGGTAGTATGTTTTTT | CASNIASGSMFF
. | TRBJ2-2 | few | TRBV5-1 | TGCGCCAGCAGCGGAAGACTAGACTTAAACACCGGGGAGCTGTTTTTT | CASSGRLDLNTGELFF
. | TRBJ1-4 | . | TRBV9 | TGTGCCAGCAGCGTCAGAGGGGTAGCAGGGAACGAAAAACTGTTTTTT | CASSVRGVAGNEKLFF
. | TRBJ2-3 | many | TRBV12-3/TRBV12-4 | TGTGCCAGCAGTTTCGGGGACGCGGTCACAGATACGCAGTATTTT | CASSFGDAVTDTQYF
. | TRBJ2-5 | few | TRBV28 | TGTGCCAGCCATAGGGGAGGCCCTCTAGAGACCCAGTACTTC | CASHRGGPLETQYF
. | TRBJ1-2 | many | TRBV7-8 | TGTGCCAGCAGCTTAGAGGTTGGGCAGGGAGCGAACTATGGCTACACCTTC | CASSLEVGQGANYGYTF
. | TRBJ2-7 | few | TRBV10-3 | TGTGCCATCAGTGAGTCGGCGGGACAAGGGGAAGAGCAGTACTTC | CAISESAGQGEEQYF
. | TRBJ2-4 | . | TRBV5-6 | TGTGCCAGCAGCCTAGGCAGGGTTCGGCCCGCTCTAGCCAAAAACATTCAGTACTTC | CASSLGRVRPALAKNIQYF
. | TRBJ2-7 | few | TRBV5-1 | TGCGCCAGCAGCTTGGTTGACAGGACGCGAGGGGAGCAGTACTTC | CASSLVDRTRGEQYF
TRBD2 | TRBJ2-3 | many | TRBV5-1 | TGCGCCAGCAGCTTGGATCCAGCGGGGAGCACAGATACGCAGTATTTT | CASSLDPAGSTDTQYF
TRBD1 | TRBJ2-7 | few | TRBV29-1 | TGCAGCGTTAGGGGACAGGGCCCCTACGAGCAGTACTTC | CSVRGQGPYEQYF
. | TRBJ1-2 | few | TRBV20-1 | TGCAGTGCTAGAGTAGTGTTTTCGGGCTATGGCTACACCTTC | CSARVVFSGYGYTF
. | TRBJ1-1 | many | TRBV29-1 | TGCAGCGTTGGTTTCGGGAACACTGAAGCTTTCTTT | CSVGFGNTEAFF
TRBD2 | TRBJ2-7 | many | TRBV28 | TGTGCCAGCAGTCCCCTGGGGAGGGGTCCATCCTACGAGCAGTACTTC | CASSPLGRGPSYEQYF
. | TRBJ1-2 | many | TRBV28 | TGTGCCAGCAGCCCCTCGGCAGACAACTATGGCTACACCTTC | CASSPSADNYGYTF
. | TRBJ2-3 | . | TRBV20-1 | TGCAGTGCTAGACTTCCGGGACTGGGGTTCGGAGATACGCAGTATTTT | CSARLPGLGFGDTQYF
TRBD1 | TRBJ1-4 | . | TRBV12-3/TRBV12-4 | TGTGCCAGCAGCCTTCAGGGGGCTGATGAAAAACTGTTTTTT | CASSLQGADEKLFF
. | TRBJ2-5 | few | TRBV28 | TGTGCCAGCAGCCACCTAGGAAGAGAGACCCAGTACTTC | CASSHLGRETQYF
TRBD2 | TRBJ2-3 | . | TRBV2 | TGTGCCAGCGCAGGGACTAGCGGGGCCACAGATACGCAGTATTTT | CASAGTSGATDTQYF
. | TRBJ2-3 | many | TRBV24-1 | TGTGCCACCAGCTCGGGTGGGGGACCAGATACGCAGTATTTT | CATSSGGGPDTQYF
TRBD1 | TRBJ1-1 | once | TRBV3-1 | TGTGCCAGCAGCCAAGAAGACAGGGCCCCTTCCAACACTGAAGCTTTCTTT | CASSQEDRAPSNTEAFF
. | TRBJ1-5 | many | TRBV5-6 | TGTGCCAGCAGCTTGGATACAGGGACGGACCAGCCCCAGCATTTT | CASSLDTGTDQPQHF
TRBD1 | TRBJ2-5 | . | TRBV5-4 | TGTGCCAGCAGTCCGACAGGGGGAATTACGGAGACCCAGTACTTC | CASSPTGGITETQYF
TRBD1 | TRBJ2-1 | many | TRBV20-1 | TGCAGTGCTAGAGGGAACAGGGGGTCTGACAATGAGCAGTTCTTC | CSARGNRGSDNEQFF
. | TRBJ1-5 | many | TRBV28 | TGTGCCAGCACTTATGGGACTGGGCCCCAGCATTTT | CASTYGTGPQHF